The 23 T cell receptor beta chains in this list originate from one sample, sequenced in a study of vaccination and CD4 T cells after COVID-19. Treatment reported: roughly ten-day PBMC culture with coronavirus spike peptide pools or control peptides (ViraFEST assay). Sequencing of the DNA from cultured CD4+ T cells was carried out with the Oncomine TCR Beta short-read assay. TCRdb re-called the PCR reads through MiXCR, storing one row per CDR3 protein. The table includes roughly 4,900 distinct CDR3 sequences, approximately 29% detected once. Their antigens remain unidentified. The sequencing input was CD4+ T cells from blood, cultured in vitro. The source of these receptors is a human donor who had recovered from COVID-19.

This rearrangement joins TRBV6-5 to TRBJ2-7; D not resolved. The germline V gene has CDR1 MNHEY and CDR2 SVGAGI. The V and J ends lost 2 bases and 4 bases respectively, with 6 bases between them. The CDR3 consists of 12 residues. The CDR3 loop reads CASSYAEYEQYF. The CDR3 DNA is TGTGCCAGCAGTTACGCTGAATACGAGCAGTACTTC.

The V and J genes are TRBV12-5 and TRBJ2-7; D remains ambiguous. The CDR3 spans 11 residues. V was pared by 6 bases and J by 6 bases, with 9 bases between. Germline V gene sequence: CDR1 LGHNT, CDR2 FRNRAP. Here the CDR3 DNA reads TGTGCTAGTGGCCAGTACGCCGAGCAGTACTTC. Translating it yields CASGQYAEQYF.

This clonotype came up a few times. The chain uses TRBV28 and TRBJ1-3; no clear D. The CDR3 has 15 residues. CDR1 and CDR2 from the germline V gene are MDHEN and SYDVKM. Trimming shortened V by 1 base and J by 1 base, and 8 bases separated the two germline ends. Here the CDR3 reads CASSLFGLSGNTIYF. CDR3 nucleotide sequence: TGTGCCAGCAGTTTATTCGGGCTATCTGGAAACACCATATATTTT.

On this clonotype: A read error may be the cause here, since a much bigger clone is one base away. The rearrangement links TRBV2 to TRBJ2-7; 8 nucleotides line up with TRBD2. The CDR3 is 16 residues long. Germline V CDR1 and CDR2: SNHLY, FYNNEI. The CDR3 loop is CANSEALGGLAREQYF. For the CDR3, the DNA is TGTGCCAACAGTGAAGCGCTTGGTGGACTAGCACGCGAGCAGTACTTC.

This clonotype has just a few counts. This chain links TRBV5-4 with TRBJ2-5; the D gene is possibly TRBD1 (5 bases). The CDR3 has 14 residues. Germline CDR1 and CDR2: SGHNT and YYREEE (reference sequence). Deletions cut 0 bases from V and 7 bases from J, with 13 bases between. The CDR3 spells CASSLASVGRTQYF. The CDR3 DNA follows: TGTGCCAGCAGCTTGGCTTCGGTGGGGCGGACCCAGTACTTC. The complete variable domain, with remaining parts taken from reference TRBV5-4 and TRBJ2-5, reads ETGVTQSPTHLIKTRGQQVTLRCSSQSGHNTVSWYQQALGQGPQFIFQYYREEENGRGNFPPRFSGLQFPNYSSELNVNALELDDSALYLCASSLASVGRTQYFGPGTRLLVL.

This chain joins TRBV6-1 and TRBJ2-7, with 8 positions matching TRBD1. The CDR3 covers 13 residues. The J segment lost 4 bases and the V segment lost 4 bases, leaving 3 bases of the junction unmatched. The germline gives CDR1 MNHNS, CDR2 SASEGT. CDR3 sequence: CASSARTGYEQYF. In DNA, the CDR3 is TGTGCCAGCAGTGCAAGGACAGGGTACGAGCAGTACTTC.

The rearrangement uses TRBV12-3 or TRBV12-4 and TRBJ1-1; D unresolved. The V end was cut by 6 bases, the J end by 6 bases, with 17 bases between. This CDR3 region has 14 residues. The DNA for the CDR3 is TGTGCCAGCAGGCCCATTTATCAACGCGCTGAAGCTTTCTTT. It yields the protein CASRPIYQRAEAFF.

This clonotype is labeled as medium-sized. V and J are TRBV5-1 and TRBJ1-5, with unresolved D. Germline loops: CDR1 SGHRS, CDR2 YFSETQ. The V end lost 1 base, the J end lost 4 bases, and 6 bases lay between the germline ends. CDR3 length equals 13 residues. CDR3 loop: CASSLNGNQPQHF. The CDR3 DNA reads as TGCGCCAGCAGCTTGAACGGGAATCAGCCCCAGCATTTT.

This chain links TRBV20-1 with TRBJ2-7; tentatively, D is TRBD2 (6 bases). Germline V CDR1 and CDR2: DFQATT, SNEGSKA (reference sequence). With 1 base removed from V and 1 base from J, the gap between germline ends came to 8 bases. This CDR3 spans 13 amino acids. This CDR3 reads CSARGGLSYEQYF. The CDR3 bases are TGCAGTGCTAGAGGGGGACTTTCCTACGAGCAGTACTTC.

This clonotype was seen only a few times. This chain connects TRBV11-1 to TRBJ2-5; D call uncertain. Trimming cost V 5 bases and J 1 base, with 17 bases left between them. Per the germline V gene, CDR1 is SGHAT and CDR2 is FQDESV (reference sequence). This CDR3 spans 16 amino acids. This CDR3 is CASSPTLGLPQETQYF. The CDR3 nucleotides are TGTGCCAGCAGCCCTACCCTGGGTCTTCCCCAAGAGACCCAGTACTTC.

V usage is TRBV5-1 and J usage is TRBJ2-7; possibly TRBD2 for D (7 bases). The germline V gene has CDR1 SGHRS and CDR2 YFSETQ. Between the trimmed V and J ends, which lost 0 bases and 3 bases, there was a span of 13 bases. The CDR3 has 15 amino acids. This CDR3 reads CASSLVPGGNYEQYF. Written as DNA, the CDR3 is TGCGCCAGCAGCTTGGTCCCGGGGGGCAACTACGAGCAGTACTTC.

This clonotype turned up a few times. V and J are TRBV7-9 and TRBJ1-1, with 7 bases matching TRBD1. The ends lost 5 bases at V and 3 bases at J; junction bases unmatched: 3. The CDR3 loop spans 13 amino acids. Germline V gene lookup returns CDR1 SEHNR and CDR2 FQNEAQ (reference sequence). The CDR3 coding sequence is TGTGCCAGCAGCAGGGGACAGTACACTGAAGCTTTCTTT. Amino acids: CASSRGQYTEAFF.

The rearrangement links TRBV20-1 to TRBJ2-5, with 9 bases fitting TRBD1. CDR1 DFQATT and CDR2 SNEGSKA come from the germline V gene (reference sequence). V lost 4 bases and J lost 4; bases outside the gene matches: 19. The CDR3 runs to 18 residues. The CDR3: CSANPPRRQGGRPETQYF. Here the CDR3 DNA reads TGCAGTGCTAACCCCCCGCGGCGACAGGGGGGACGACCAGAGACCCAGTACTTC.

This clonotype came up once. The chain has TRBV5-1 and TRBJ1-1; D gene unclear. Germline V CDR1 and CDR2: SGHRS, YFSETQ. The CDR3 covers 13 residues. The V end was cut by 3 bases, the J end by 3 bases, with 9 bases between. CDR3 protein: CASSWAGDTEAFF. The CDR3 nucleotides are TGCGCCAGCAGCTGGGCCGGGGACACTGAAGCTTTCTTT.

This clonotype is judged medium-sized (0.01 to 0.1%). This chain joins TRBV20-1 and TRBJ1-2; D gene uncertain. Trimming removed 2 bases at V and 5 bases at J, with 18 bases between. Germline CDR1 and CDR2: DFQATT and SNEGSKA (reference sequence). This CDR3 spans 15 amino acids. In DNA form, the CDR3 reads TGCAGTGCTAGACCCTCATCGGCGTCTCCTTATGGCTACACCTTC. It translates to CSARPSSASPYGYTF.

This clonotype appeared a few times. This chain connects TRBV19 to TRBJ1-5; D might be TRBD1 (5 bases). CDR1 is LNHDA, CDR2 SQIVND, per germline (reference sequence). The ends were cut back, 5 bases at V and 2 bases at J, with 13 bases in the middle. This CDR3 is built from 15 residues. The DNA for the CDR3 is TGTGCCAGTAGTTACGAGGGGAGGCGCAATCAGCCCCAGCATTTT. This encodes CASSYEGRRNQPQHF.

CDR3 protein: CSARAAGGATDTQYF. The CDR3, as DNA: TGCAGTGCTAGAGCCGCGGGGGGCGCGACAGATACGCAGTATTTT. The rearrangement joins TRBV20-1 to TRBJ2-3; 8 bases line up with TRBD2. This CDR3 is 15 amino acids long. With V trimmed by 1 base and J by 3 bases, 6 bases remained unmatched. Germline V gene sequence: CDR1 DFQATT, CDR2 SNEGSKA (reference sequence).

The CDR3 region is CSADKLAGRVEQFF. The CDR3 DNA is TGCAGCGCCGATAAACTAGCGGGAAGGGTTGAGCAGTTCTTC. The V and J genes are TRBV29-1 and TRBJ2-1, with 10 nucleotides matching TRBD2. V gave up 7 bases and J gave up 9 bases; unmatched junction bases: 12. CDR3 length: 14 amino acids. CDR1 and CDR2 (germline): SQVTM, ANQGSEA.

The J gene is TRBJ2-1, the V gene TRBV20-1, with 7 positions matching TRBD1. Looked up from germline, CDR1 is DFQATT and CDR2 is SNEGSKA (reference sequence). Losses at the gene ends were 0 bases for V and 6 bases for J; bases not matched to a gene: 8. The CDR3 sequence is 15 residues long. CDR3 residues: CSARDRRQGLNEQFF. The CDR3 DNA reads TGCAGTGCTAGAGATCGTAGACAGGGCCTCAATGAGCAGTTCTTC.

To note about this clonotype: A junction boundary mismatches the germline segment, possibly from a read error. The rearrangement uses TRBV7-9 and TRBJ2-2; possible D gene TRBD1, 5 bases. Germline V gene lookup returns CDR1 SEHNR and CDR2 FQNEAQ (reference sequence). The CDR3 length is 16 residues. CDR3 in amino acids: CASSLTGQSNIGELFF. CDR3 in DNA: TGTGCCAGCAGCTTAACAGGACAATCGAACATCGGGGAGCTGTTTTTT.

The chain links TRBV6-5 to TRBJ2-4; D may correspond to TRBD1 or TRBD2 (7 bases each). Trimming stripped 4 bases from V and 4 bases from J, with 17 bases between. Germline-derived CDR1 and CDR2 are MNHEY and SVGAGI. The CDR3 runs 16 residues. Here the CDR3 DNA reads TGTGCCAGCAGTTCCTCCAGGGGGGGGATTAAAAACATTCAGTACTTC. This encodes CASSSSRGGIKNIQYF.

In the case of this clonotype: At one boundary the junction diverges from the germline segment, which might be a read error. The chain uses TRBV4-2 and TRBJ2-5; 10 bases fit TRBD2. CDR3 size: 15 residues. Germline V CDR1 and CDR2: LGHNA, YNFKEQ. The CDR3 spells CASSQAGGLVETQYF. DNA of the CDR3: TGTGCCAGCAGTCAAGCGGGGGGGCTCGTGGAGACCCAGTACTTC.

This clonotype turned up a few times. V is TRBV18 and J is TRBJ2-5; the match to TRBD1 covers 8 bases. With V trimmed by 1 base and J by 2 bases, 0 bases remained unmatched. This CDR3 is built from 14 residues. Germline CDR1 is KGHSH and CDR2 is LQKENI. This chain's CDR3 is CASSPRTGQETQYF. The CDR3 nucleotides are TGTGCCAGCTCACCACGGACAGGGCAAGAGACCCAGTACTTC.